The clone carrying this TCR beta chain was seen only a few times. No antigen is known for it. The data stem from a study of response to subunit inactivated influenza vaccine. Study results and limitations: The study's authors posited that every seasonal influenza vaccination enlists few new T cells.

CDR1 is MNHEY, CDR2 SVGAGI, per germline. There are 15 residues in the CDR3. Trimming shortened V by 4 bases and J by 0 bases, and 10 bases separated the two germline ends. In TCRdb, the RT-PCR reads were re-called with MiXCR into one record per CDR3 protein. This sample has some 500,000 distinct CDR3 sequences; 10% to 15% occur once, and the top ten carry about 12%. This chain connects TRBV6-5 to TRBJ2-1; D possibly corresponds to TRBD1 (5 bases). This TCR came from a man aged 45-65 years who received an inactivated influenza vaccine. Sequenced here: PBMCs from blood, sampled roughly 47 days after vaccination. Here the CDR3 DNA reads TGTGCCAGCAGTTTACACGACAGCTCCTACAATGAGCAGTTCTTC. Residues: CASSLHDSSYNEQFF.